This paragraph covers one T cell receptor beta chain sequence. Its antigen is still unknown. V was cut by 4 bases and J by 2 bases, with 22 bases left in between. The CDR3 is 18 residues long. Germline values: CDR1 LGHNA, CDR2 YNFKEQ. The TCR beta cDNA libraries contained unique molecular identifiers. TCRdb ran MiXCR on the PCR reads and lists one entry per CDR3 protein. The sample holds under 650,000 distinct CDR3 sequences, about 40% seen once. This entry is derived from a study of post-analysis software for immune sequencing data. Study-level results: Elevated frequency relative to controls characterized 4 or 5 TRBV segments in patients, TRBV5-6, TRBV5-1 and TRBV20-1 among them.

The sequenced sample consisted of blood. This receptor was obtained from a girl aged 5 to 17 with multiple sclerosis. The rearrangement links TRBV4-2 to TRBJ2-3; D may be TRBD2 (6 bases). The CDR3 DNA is TGTGCCAGCAGCCTCGAATGGGGGGTCGCGCCGGTCACAGATACGCAGTATTTT. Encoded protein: CASSLEWGVAPVTDTQYF.